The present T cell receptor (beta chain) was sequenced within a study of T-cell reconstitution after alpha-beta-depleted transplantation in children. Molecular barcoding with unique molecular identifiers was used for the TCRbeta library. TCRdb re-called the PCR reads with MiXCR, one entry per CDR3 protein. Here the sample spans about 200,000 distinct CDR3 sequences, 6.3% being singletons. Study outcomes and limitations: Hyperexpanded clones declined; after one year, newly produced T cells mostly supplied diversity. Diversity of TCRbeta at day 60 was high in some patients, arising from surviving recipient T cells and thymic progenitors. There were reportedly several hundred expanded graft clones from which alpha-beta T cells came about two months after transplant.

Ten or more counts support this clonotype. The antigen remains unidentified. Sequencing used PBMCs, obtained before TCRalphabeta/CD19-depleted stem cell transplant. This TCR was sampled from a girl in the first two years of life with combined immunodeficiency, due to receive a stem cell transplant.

The CDR3 DNA reads as TGTGCCAGCCGGGACAGGAACTACGAGCAGTACTTC. This encodes CASRDRNYEQYF. This chain joins TRBV7-2 and TRBJ2-7; 8 nucleotides line up with TRBD1. Germline V lookup: CDR1 SGHTA, CDR2 FQGNSA. The CDR3 spans 12 residues. With V trimmed by 8 bases and J by 3 bases, 3 bases remained unmatched.